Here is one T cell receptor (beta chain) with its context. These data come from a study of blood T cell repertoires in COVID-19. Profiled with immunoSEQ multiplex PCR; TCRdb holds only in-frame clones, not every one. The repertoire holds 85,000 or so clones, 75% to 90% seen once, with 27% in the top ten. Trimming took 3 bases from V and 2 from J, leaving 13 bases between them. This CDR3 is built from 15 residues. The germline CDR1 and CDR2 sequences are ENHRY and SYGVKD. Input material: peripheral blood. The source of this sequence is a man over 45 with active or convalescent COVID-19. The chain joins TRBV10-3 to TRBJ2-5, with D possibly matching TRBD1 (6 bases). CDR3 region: CAISDFGTRQETQYF. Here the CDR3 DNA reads TGTGCCATCAGTGATTTTGGGACACGGCAAGAGACCCAGTACTTC.